The 32 T cell receptor beta chains below all came from one sample that was sequenced in a study of CD8+ T cells in alopecia areata. RNA was extracted and reverse transcribed into cDNA as the sequencing template. This table comes from immunoSEQ multiplex PCR, and its TCRdb copy is limited to in-frame clones, with some not included. The repertoire yields around 100,000 clones, none seen only once; the top ten contain around a fifth. The sequencing sample was made of lesional skin. Source of these receptors: a C3H/HeJ mouse with alopecia areata. Strain MHC haplotype: H2-k.

The table lists this clone with a few counts. The gene symbols are mouse symbols. The read falls 4 residues short of the CDR3 end, and the missing part is taken from the germline J gene. V and J are TRBV1 and TRBJ1-1; 7 bases line up with TRBD1. From germline, CDR1 is NSQYPW and CDR2 LRSPGD (reference sequence). V trimming: 3 bases; J trimming: 4 bases; junction bases outside the gene matches: 8. This CDR3 has 15 amino acids. This CDR3 is CTCSASGTEGTEVFF. CDR3 DNA (partial): TGCACCTGCAGTGCCTCCGGGACAGAGGGCACA.

There are a few counts of this clone. The gene symbols are mouse symbols. The sequenced fragment ends 4 residues before the CDR3 boundary, so the rest is inferred from the germline J gene. This chain uses TRBV19 with TRBJ2-1; TRBD2 matches at 12 bases. The CDR3 has 15 residues. Germline CDR1 reads FNHDT; CDR2 reads SITEND (reference sequence). CDR3 residues: CASSIDGTGGPEQFF. Incomplete CDR3 DNA: TGTGCCAGCAGTATTGATGGGACTGGGGGGCCT.

As concerns this clone: Germline and genes: mouse. The read ends 4 residues shy of where the CDR3 ends; the end is completed using the germline J gene. The J gene is TRBJ2-7, the V gene TRBV16; 9 positions agree with TRBD2. Germline CDR1 is SGHSA and CDR2 is FRNQAP. J lost 0 bases, V lost 2 bases, and 11 bases had no gene match. CDR3 length: 18 residues. This CDR3 is CASSLTELGGPSSYEQYF. CDR3 DNA, as far as it was read: TGTGCAAGCAGCTTAACAGAACTGGGGGGCCCTAGCTCCTAT.

This clone came up a few times. Gene labels here are mouse ones. The sequenced fragment ends 4 residues before the CDR3 boundary, so the rest is inferred from the germline J gene. This chain uses TRBV5 with TRBJ2-3; possible D gene TRBD1, 5 bases. This CDR3 has 16 amino acids. Trimming took off 0 bases at V and 0 bases at J, with 10 bases between the two ends. The V gene's germline CDR1 is LGHNA and CDR2 YNLKQL (reference sequence). The covered CDR3 bases are TGTGCCAGCAGCCAAGAGCCAGGGTCTAGTGCAGAA. This sequence encodes CASSQEPGSSAE. The full CDR3 protein reads CASSQEPGSSAETLYF.

This clone has more than one count but fewer than ten. A much larger clone differs from this one at a single base, so this may be a read error. Gene and germline names: mouse. The DNA ends 4 residues before the CDR3 does, and the rest of the CDR3 is filled in from the germline J gene. The chain uses TRBV19 and TRBJ2-1; D may be TRBD1 (6 bases). The CDR3 has 14 residues. The V end lost 5 bases, the J end lost 0 bases, and 9 bases lay between the germline ends. Per the germline V gene, CDR1 is FNHDT and CDR2 is SITEND (reference sequence). This CDR3 reads CASSSGDNYAEQFF. CDR3 DNA, as far as it was read: TGTGCCAGCAGCTCAGGGGATAACTATGCT.

For this clone: Gene and germline names: mouse. Read data end 4 residues before the CDR3 end; the end is taken from the germline J gene. V and J are TRBV13-3 and TRBJ2-1; 14 positions agree with TRBD2. Germline V gene lookup returns CDR1 NNHDY and CDR2 SYVADS. Trimming removed 7 bases from V and 6 bases from J; junction bases left unmatched: 6. The CDR3 totals 15 residues. The CDR3 here is CASGDWGGGSAEQFF. CDR3 bases read: TGTGCCAGCGGGGACTGGGGGGGCGGGAGTGCT.

This clone came up a few times. Germline and genes here are mouse. Read data end 4 residues before the CDR3 end; the end is taken from the germline J gene. The chain employs TRBV13-3 and TRBJ2-4; TRBD1 matches 9 bases. This CDR3 is built from 14 residues. Germline V gene data show CDR1 as NNHDY and CDR2 as SYVADS. CDR3 region: CASSGGTGLNTLYF. Partial CDR3 DNA: TGTGCCAGCAGTGGCGGGACAGGGCTAAAC.

This clone has more than one count but fewer than ten. Genes here carry mouse names. The CDR3 end lies 4 residues beyond the end of the read and is filled in from the germline J gene. The chain links TRBV12-2 to TRBJ2-2, with D perhaps matching TRBD1 (6 bases). The CDR3 loop spans 16 amino acids. Germline lookup yields CDR1 SGHLS and CDR2 HYDKME. The V end lost 1 base, the J end lost 3 bases, and 14 bases lay between the germline ends. This chain's CDR3 is CASSLTGTTYTGQLYF. CDR3 DNA (partial): TGTGCCAGCTCTCTAACCGGGACAACTTACACCGGG.

This clone showed up just a few times. TCRdb lists a protein that is different at residue 13 from the translated DNA; the protein given here uses the DNA translation. The genes are named according to mouse. Read coverage stops 3 residues before the CDR3 terminus; the germline J gene supplies the remainder. The V call is TRBV19, the J call TRBJ1-3, with 11 bases identical to TRBD1. This CDR3 has 16 amino acids. Germline assignment: CDR1 FNHDT and CDR2 SITEND (reference sequence). V was pared by 4 bases and J by 3 bases, with 6 bases of the junction left unmatched. The CDR3 is CASSDLDRGHGNTLYF. CDR3 DNA (partial): TGTGCCAGCAGTGACCTGGACAGGGGGCATGGAAATACG.

With regard to this clone: Gene names refer to mouse genes. Read sequence stops 4 residues before the CDR3 end, and the germline J gene provides the missing end. This chain links TRBV1 with TRBJ2-3; 10 bases are a match to TRBD2. Germline CDR1 NSQYPW, CDR2 LRSPGD (reference sequence). V trimming: 4 bases; J trimming: 0 bases; junction bases outside the gene matches: 4. CDR3 length: 16 residues. The covered CDR3 bases are TGCACCTGCAGTGAAAGGACTGGGGGTAGTGCAGAA. Translation: CTCSERTGGSAE. From start to end, the CDR3 is CTCSERTGGSAETLYF.

On this clone itself: Gene and germline names: mouse. Other nucleotide sequences from this sample produce the same CDR3. The CDR3 is CASSDAPGGNTGQLYF. Incomplete CDR3 DNA: TGTGCCAGCAGTGATGCCCCTGGGGGAAACACCGGG. The genes are TRBV13-3 and TRBJ2-2, with 7 bases lining up with TRBD2. The CDR3 goes on 4 residues after the read ends, and that part is filled in from the germline J gene. The CDR3 length is 16 residues. The trim removed 0 bases at V and 1 base at J, leaving 3 bases unmatched. Germline V gene lookup returns CDR1 NNHDY and CDR2 SYVADS. The full variable domain, with the rest looked up from reference TRBV13-3 and TRBJ2-2, is EAAVTQSPRSKVAVTGGKVTLSCHQTNNHDYMYWYRQDTGHGLRLIHYSYVADSTEKGDIPDGYKASRPSQENFSLILELASLSQTAVYFCASSDAPGGNTGQLYFGEGSKLTVL.

To note about this clone: The DNA translation disagrees with the TCRdb protein at residue 11, so the protein in this description comes from the DNA. Mouse germline and gene names are used. Coverage ceases 3 residues before the CDR3 finishes, and the germline J gene fills in the end. The chain joins TRBV5 to TRBJ1-6, with 8 bases that match TRBD1. TRBJ1-6 is an open reading frame whose function is uncertain. This CDR3 contains 14 residues. Germline CDR1 and CDR2: LGHNA and YNLKQL (reference sequence). V dropped 3 bases and J dropped 8; count of bases not matched to a gene: 3. The covered CDR3 bases are TGTGCCAGCAGCCAGACAGGGGAACATTCGCCC. This encodes CASSQTGEHSP. The whole CDR3 protein is CASSQTGEHSPLYF.

This clone was detected only a few times. The DNA translation disagrees with the TCRdb protein at residue 13, so the protein in this description comes from the DNA. Germline and genes here are mouse. From the germline J gene comes the end of the CDR3, since the read stops 3 residues before it. The V call is TRBV19, the J call TRBJ1-3; 9 positions agree with TRBD1. Germline assignment: CDR1 FNHDT and CDR2 SITEND (reference sequence). V shed 0 bases and J 3 bases; nucleotides not matched to a gene: 4. The CDR3 totals 16 residues. The sequenced part of the CDR3 DNA is TGTGCCAGCAGTATAGCACAGGGGGCGCGTGGAAATACG. It codes for CASSIAQGARGNT. The CDR3 in full is CASSIAQGARGNTLYF.

This clone showed up just a few times. Here the gene names and germline are mouse. The read terminates 4 residues before the CDR3 end, so the remaining end is supplied by the germline J gene. The chain is built from TRBV1 and TRBJ2-2, with unresolved D. Trimming stripped 2 bases from V and 1 base from J, with 5 bases between. Germline CDR1 NSQYPW, CDR2 LRSPGD (reference sequence). The CDR3 spans 14 residues. Partial CDR3 DNA: TGCACCTGCAGTGCAACAAAAAACACCGGG. The encoded protein is CTCSATKNTG. The CDR3 in its entirety is CTCSATKNTGQLYF.

This clone was picked up a small number of times. Mouse gene names and germline throughout. The read is 4 residues too short to cover the CDR3 end, so that end is filled in from the germline J gene. The chain links TRBV13-3 to TRBJ2-3, with 7 bases that match TRBD2. CDR3 length: 15 amino acids. Per germline, CDR1 NNHDY and CDR2 SYVADS. CDR3 sequence reads: CASSDGETGKETLYF. CDR3 DNA (partial): TGTGCCAGCAGTGATGGGGAGACTGGGAAAGAA.

This clone was seen only a few times. Genes and germline are mouse. The read terminates 4 residues before the CDR3 end, so the remaining end is supplied by the germline J gene. This chain links TRBV13-3 with TRBJ2-4; the match to TRBD2 covers 8 bases. The CDR3 length is 16 residues. CDR1 is NNHDY and CDR2 is SYVADS in the germline V gene. After removal of 0 bases from V and 0 bases from J, the junction contained 3 bases not matched to a gene. CDR3: CASSDAGGTSQNTLYF. CDR3 bases read: TGTGCCAGCAGTGATGCTGGGGGGACAAGTCAAAAC.

Comment on this clone: Gene names refer to mouse genes. The observed sequence ends 4 residues before the CDR3 terminus, with the missing tail filled in from the germline J gene. The rearrangement links TRBV31 to TRBJ1-4; tentative D call: TRBD1 (6 bases). The CDR3 covers 16 residues. Germline V gene data show CDR1 as GKSSPN and CDR2 as SITVG. Trimming took off 2 bases at V and 4 bases at J, with 17 bases between the two ends. The CDR3 DNA, read in part, is TGTGCCTGGAGTTTACAGGGAAAGGGCCTCAACGAA. As protein: CAWSLQGKGLNE. The full CDR3 protein reads CAWSLQGKGLNERLFF.

This clone has a count of ten or more. Germline and genes: mouse. The CDR3 extends 4 residues past the end of the read, so its final part is completed from the germline J gene. The V call is TRBV16, the J call TRBJ2-1; 11 nucleotides match TRBD2. With 4 bases clipped from V and 0 bases from J, the junction kept 5 bases outside the gene matches. Germline values: CDR1 SGHSA, CDR2 FRNQAP. This CDR3 spans 17 amino acids. CDR3 DNA (partial): TGTGCAAGCAGCTCCCCGGGACTGGGGGATAACTATGCT. Its protein product is CASSSPGLGDNYA. The whole CDR3 protein reads CASSSPGLGDNYAEQFF.

With respect to this clone: The gene names given are mouse names. The observed sequence ends 4 residues before the CDR3 terminus, with the missing tail filled in from the germline J gene. The V and J genes are TRBV13-3 and TRBJ2-2; 12 nucleotides match TRBD1. CDR1 and CDR2 (germline): NNHDY, SYVADS. After removal of 5 bases from V and 4 bases from J, the junction contained 6 bases not matched to a gene. CDR3 length equals 16 residues. CDR3 amino acids: CASRARDRGLTGQLYF. The part of the CDR3 DNA that was read is TGTGCCAGCAGGGCCCGGGACAGGGGGCTCACCGGG. Complete variable domain (other parts from reference TRBV13-3 and TRBJ2-2): EAAVTQSPRSKVAVTGGKVTLSCHQTNNHDYMYWYRQDTGHGLRLIHYSYVADSTEKGDIPDGYKASRPSQENFSLILELASLSQTAVYFCASRARDRGLTGQLYFGEGSKLTVL.

Regarding this clone: Gene names and germline refer to mouse. The missing CDR3 end, 4 residues past where the read stops, is filled in from the germline J gene. The V gene is TRBV13-3, the J gene TRBJ2-1, with D perhaps matching TRBD1 (5 bases). The CDR3 consists of 13 residues. Germline V gene lookup returns CDR1 NNHDY and CDR2 SYVADS. Deletions cut 5 bases from V and 3 bases from J, with 9 bases between. Partial CDR3 DNA: TGTGCCAGCAGGACAGATGGCTATGCT. Its translation is CASRTDGYA. The complete CDR3 reads CASRTDGYAEQFF.

In its sample, this clone was seen a few times. The listed genes are named as in mouse. The observed sequence ends 4 residues before the CDR3 terminus, with the missing tail filled in from the germline J gene. This chain links TRBV13-3 with TRBJ2-5, with 11 nucleotides matching TRBD2. This CDR3 has 15 residues. Trimming at V came to 5 bases and at J to 1 base, leaving 3 bases not matched to a gene. The V gene's germline CDR1 is NNHDY and CDR2 SYVADS. The CDR3 sequence: CASSPGLGDQDTQYF. The sequenced part of the CDR3 DNA is TGTGCCAGCAGCCCGGGACTGGGGGACCAAGAC.

With respect to this clone: Genes and germline are mouse. The read ends 4 residues before the CDR3 terminus; that terminus is restored from the germline J gene. The chain carries TRBV19 and TRBJ2-5, with 9 bases fitting TRBD2. The trim removed 4 bases at V and 1 base at J, leaving 4 bases unmatched. From germline, CDR1 is FNHDT and CDR2 SITEND (reference sequence). The CDR3 extends over 15 amino acids. The CDR3 bases that were read are TGTGCCAGCAGTGCCCTGGGGGGGTACCAAGAC. Translation gives CASSALGGYQD. Given in full, the CDR3 is CASSALGGYQDTQYF. Together with reference TRBV19 and TRBJ2-5, the CDR3 gives the full variable domain: GGIITQTPKFLIGQEGQKLTLKCQQNFNHDTMYWYRQDSGKGLRLIYYSITENDLQKGDLSEGYDASREKKSSFSLTVTSAQKNEMAVFLCASSALGGYQDTQYFGPGTRLLVL.

This clone has a handful of counts. The gene symbols are mouse symbols. The read ends 4 residues before the CDR3 terminus; that terminus is restored from the germline J gene. The gene calls are TRBV1 and TRBJ2-1, with 7 bases that match TRBD1. CDR3 length: 16 residues. Germline loops: CDR1 NSQYPW, CDR2 LRSPGD (reference sequence). The V gene end was trimmed by 0 bases and the J gene end by 4 bases; junction bases not matched to a gene: 6. The CDR3 DNA, read in part, is TGCACCTGCAGTGCAGATACCCGGGACAGTTATGCT. Protein: CTCSADTRDSYA. The CDR3, in full, reads CTCSADTRDSYAEQFF.

Regarding this clone: Genes and germline come from the mouse. The read finishes 4 residues shy of the CDR3 end, and the germline J gene is used to complete it. This chain uses TRBV31 with TRBJ1-4, with a weak D call TRBD1 (6 bases). CDR3 length: 13 residues. From germline, CDR1 is GKSSPN and CDR2 SITVG. Trimming cost V 4 bases and J 3 bases, with 9 bases left between them. The CDR3 bases that were read are TGTGCCTGGACGGGGGACACCAACGAA. This codes for CAWTGDTNE. The full-length CDR3 reads as CAWTGDTNERLFF.

Comment on this clone: The listed genes are named as in mouse. The read ends 4 residues before the CDR3 terminus; that terminus is restored from the germline J gene. The chain combines TRBV16 with TRBJ1-1, with TRBD1 as a possible D gene (6 bases). This CDR3 has 15 amino acids. Trimming removed 5 bases at V and 0 bases at J, with 13 bases between. From germline, CDR1 is SGHSA and CDR2 FRNQAP. The CDR3 spells CASSHPGQPNTEVFF. The part of the CDR3 DNA that was read is TGTGCAAGCAGCCATCCGGGACAACCAAACACA.

This clone was seen only a few times. Gene names follow the mouse nomenclature. With the read ending 4 residues before the CDR3 end, the germline J gene is used to fill in that end. The chain combines TRBV1 with TRBJ1-4; 7 nucleotides agree with TRBD1. This CDR3 contains 13 residues. Germline V gives CDR1 NSQYPW, CDR2 LRSPGD (reference sequence). The CDR3 DNA, read in part, is TGCACCTGCAGTGCCGCAGGGGGCGAA. Translating it yields CTCSAAGGE. The CDR3 in its entirety is CTCSAAGGERLFF. The full variable domain, its missing parts supplied by reference TRBV1 and TRBJ1-4, is VTLLEQNPRWRLVPRGQAVNLRCILKNSQYPWMSWYQQDLQKQLQWLFTLRSPGDKEVKSLPGADYLATRVTDTELRLQVANMSQGRTLYCTCSAAGGERLFFGHGTKLSVL.

Notes on this clone: Mouse gene names apply. The CDR3 is cut off 4 residues early in the read; its end comes from the germline J gene. This chain links TRBV1 with TRBJ2-4; 9 bases agree with TRBD2. The junction had 3 bases not matched to a gene; V was cut back by 6 bases and J by 2 bases. Germline V gene lookup returns CDR1 NSQYPW and CDR2 LRSPGD (reference sequence). The CDR3 sequence is 14 residues long. The CDR3 bases that were read are TGCACCTGCAGGGATGGGGGGGCTCAAAAC. It translates to CTCRDGGAQN. In full, the CDR3 reads CTCRDGGAQNTLYF.

On this clone itself: Genes here carry mouse names. The read comes to an end 4 residues before the CDR3 does, leaving the germline J gene to fill in the end. The rearrangement joins TRBV31 to TRBJ2-1, with TRBD1 identical over 10 bases. In germline, CDR1 is GKSSPN, CDR2 SITVG. V was clipped by 3 bases and J by 3 bases; unmatched bases: 5. The length of the CDR3 is 15 residues. The CDR3 bases that were read are TGTGCCTGGAGGGACCGGGACAGGGGCTATGCT. Translated, it gives CAWRDRDRGYA. The full CDR3 reads CAWRDRDRGYAEQFF.

In its sample, this clone was seen a few times. Gene names are the mouse ones. The read ends 4 residues before the CDR3 terminus; that terminus is restored from the germline J gene. V gene TRBV19 combines with J gene TRBJ1-2, with D hard to call. The CDR3 contains 14 residues. V was clipped by 1 base and J by 0 bases, with 7 bases between them. Germline V gene lookup returns CDR1 FNHDT and CDR2 SITEND (reference sequence). CDR3 sequence reads: CASSIPGSNSDYTF. The sequenced part of the CDR3 DNA is TGTGCCAGCAGTATACCAGGATCAAACTCC.

Notes on this clone: Gene labels here are mouse ones. The read ends 4 residues early relative to the CDR3; the germline J gene fills the gap. The chain has TRBV13-2 and TRBJ2-7, with TRBD2 identical over 9 bases. Germline lookup yields CDR1 NNHNN and CDR2 SYGAGS (reference sequence). The CDR3 covers 14 residues. CDR3 bases read: TGTGCCAGCGGTGATGGTGGGGGGGCTTAT. This encodes CASGDGGGAY. The entire CDR3 reads CASGDGGGAYEQYF.

This clone was seen only a few times. The DNA translation disagrees with the TCRdb protein at residue 12, so the protein in this description comes from the DNA. All gene names here are mouse names. Sequencing ends 3 residues short of the CDR3 end; the germline J gene provides the rest. Other DNA sequences in this sample translate to the same CDR3. The chain has TRBV1 and TRBJ1-6; 9 positions match TRBD1. TRBJ1-6 is marked as an open reading frame, function uncertain. CDR1 is NSQYPW, CDR2 LRSPGD, per germline (reference sequence). CDR3 size: 15 residues. V dropped 4 bases and J dropped 6; count of bases not matched to a gene: 4. The CDR3 sequence: CTCSGTGVGNSPLYF. The covered CDR3 bases are TGCACCTGCAGTGGGACAGGGGTGGGTAATTCGCCC.

On this clone: Mouse germline and gene names are used. The CDR3 end falls 4 residues outside the read, so it is completed with the germline J gene. The genes are TRBV13-3 and TRBJ2-4, with D possibly being TRBD1 (7 bases). The CDR3 has 16 residues. V was pared by 0 bases and J by 1 base, with 12 bases between. Germline CDR1 NNHDY, CDR2 SYVADS. CDR3 sequence reads: CASSDEGARGQNTLYF. The CDR3 bases that were read are TGTGCCAGCAGTGATGAGGGGGCGCGAGGTCAAAAC.